The T cell receptor beta chain under discussion was sequenced for a study of cytomegalovirus exposure and HLA in healthy donors. For this clone: Its antigen remains unknown.

PCR employed 60 Vbeta and 13 Jbeta primers. Produced via immunoSEQ multiplex PCR; TCRdb's table is partial and in-frame only. The sample records about 130,000 clones, about 80% being singletons. General study results and limits: Researchers counted over 150 TCR beta chains as cytomegalovirus-associated.

Germline CDR1 and CDR2: GTSNPN and SVGIG (reference sequence). CDR3 length equals 14 residues. V lost 5 bases to trimming and J lost 1 base; unmatched junction nucleotides: 3. Sample: PBMCs. The chain joins TRBV30 to TRBJ2-3; 10 bases match TRBD2. The receptor was isolated from a man aged 40-49 years in good health and CMV-seropositive. This CDR3 is CAWGSGRGTDTQYF. The CDR3 coding sequence is TGTGCCTGGGGGAGCGGGAGGGGCACAGATACGCAGTATTTT.